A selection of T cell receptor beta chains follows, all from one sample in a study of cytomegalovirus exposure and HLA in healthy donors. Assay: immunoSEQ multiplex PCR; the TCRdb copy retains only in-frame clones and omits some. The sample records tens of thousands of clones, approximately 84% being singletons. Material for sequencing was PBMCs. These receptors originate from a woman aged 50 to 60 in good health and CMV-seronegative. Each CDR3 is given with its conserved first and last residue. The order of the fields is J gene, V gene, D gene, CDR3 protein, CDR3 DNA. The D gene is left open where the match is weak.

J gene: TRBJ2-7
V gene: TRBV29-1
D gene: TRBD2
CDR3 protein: CSAGTSSDYEQYF
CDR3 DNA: TGCAGCGCAGGGACTAGCTCTGACTACGAGCAGTACTTC

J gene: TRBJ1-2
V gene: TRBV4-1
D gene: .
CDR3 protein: CASSQGGGRYGYTF
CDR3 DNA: TGCGCCAGCAGCCAAGGGGGCGGACGCTATGGCTACACCTTC

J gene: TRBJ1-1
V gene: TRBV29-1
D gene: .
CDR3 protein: CSVATSGGRALF
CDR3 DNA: TGCAGCGTTGCAACCTCCGGGGGGAGGGCTCTCTTT

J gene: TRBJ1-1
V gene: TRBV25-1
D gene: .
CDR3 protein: CASSAPMGRVAEAFF
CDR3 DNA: TGTGCCAGCAGTGCGCCGATGGGCAGGGTTGCTGAAGCTTTCTTT

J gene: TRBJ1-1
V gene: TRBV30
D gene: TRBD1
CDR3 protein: CAWSSSGQALDTEAFF
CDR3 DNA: TGTGCCTGGAGTTCATCCGGACAGGCCTTGGACACTGAAGCTTTCTTT

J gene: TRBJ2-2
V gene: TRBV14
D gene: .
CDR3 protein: CASRRETGELFF
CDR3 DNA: TGTGCCAGCAGGAGGGAGACCGGGGAGCTGTTTTTT

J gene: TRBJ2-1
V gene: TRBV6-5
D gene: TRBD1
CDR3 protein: CASTTGVGYNEQFF
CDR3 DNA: TGTGCCAGCACCACAGGGGTAGGATACAATGAGCAGTTCTTC

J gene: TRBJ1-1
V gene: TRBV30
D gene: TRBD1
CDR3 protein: CAWGQGENTEAFF
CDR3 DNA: TGTGCCTGGGGACAGGGGGAGAACACTGAAGCTTTCTTT

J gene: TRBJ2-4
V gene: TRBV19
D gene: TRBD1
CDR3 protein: CASVDRAKNIQYF
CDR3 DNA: TGTGCCAGTGTGGACAGGGCCAAAAACATTCAGTACTTC

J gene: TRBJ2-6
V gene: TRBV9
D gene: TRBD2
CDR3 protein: CASSALSGRTGANVLTF
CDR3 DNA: TGTGCCAGCAGCGCTCTTAGCGGGAGAACTGGGGCCAACGTCCTGACTTTC

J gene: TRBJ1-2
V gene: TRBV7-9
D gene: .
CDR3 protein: CASSDRQDGYTF
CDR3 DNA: TGTGCCAGCAGCGACCGACAGGATGGCTACACCTTC

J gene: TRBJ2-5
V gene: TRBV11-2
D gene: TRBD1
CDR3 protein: CASSVETLGTGPQETQYF
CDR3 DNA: TGTGCCAGCAGCGTAGAGACGCTGGGGACAGGGCCGCAAGAGACCCAGTACTTC

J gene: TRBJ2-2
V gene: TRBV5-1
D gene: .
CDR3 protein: CASSLVGLAGELFF
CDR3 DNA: TGCGCCAGCAGCTTGGTGGGGCTCGCCGGGGAGCTGTTTTTT

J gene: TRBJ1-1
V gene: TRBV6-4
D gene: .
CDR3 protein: CASSLRFQQGENTEAFF
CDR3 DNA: TGTGCCAGCAGCCTCAGGTTCCAACAGGGTGAGAACACTGAAGCTTTCTTT

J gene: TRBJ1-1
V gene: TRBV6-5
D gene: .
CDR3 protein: CASIQLGTMNTEAFF
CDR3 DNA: TGTGCCAGCATCCAATTAGGGACAATGAACACTGAAGCTTTCTTT

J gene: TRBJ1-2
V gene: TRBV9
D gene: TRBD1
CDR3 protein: CASSPGGAVNYGYTF
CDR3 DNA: TGTGCCAGCAGCCCAGGGGGCGCGGTTAACTATGGCTACACCTTC

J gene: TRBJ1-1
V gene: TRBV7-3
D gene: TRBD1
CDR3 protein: CASSLAGTVMNTEAFF
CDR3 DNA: TGTGCCAGCAGCTTAGCCGGGACAGTCATGAACACTGAAGCTTTCTTT

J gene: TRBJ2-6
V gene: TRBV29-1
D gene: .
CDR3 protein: CSVIQAPGLQPGANVLTF
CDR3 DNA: TGCAGCGTTATTCAGGCTCCGGGACTTCAACCTGGGGCCAACGTCCTGACTTTC

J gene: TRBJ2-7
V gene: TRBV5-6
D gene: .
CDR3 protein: CASSYRTILYEQYF
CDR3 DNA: TGTGCCAGCAGCTATCGGACTATCCTCTACGAGCAGTACTTC

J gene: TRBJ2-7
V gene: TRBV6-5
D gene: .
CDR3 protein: CASSYISRSSYEQYF
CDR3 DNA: TGTGCCAGCAGTTACATTAGCCGTTCCTCCTACGAGCAGTACTTC

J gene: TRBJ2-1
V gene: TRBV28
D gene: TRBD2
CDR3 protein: CAVAGAHYNEQFF
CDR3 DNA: TGTGCGGTAGCGGGAGCGCATTACAATGAGCAGTTCTTC

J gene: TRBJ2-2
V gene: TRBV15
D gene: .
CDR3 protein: CATSSLVGVGELFF
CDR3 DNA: TGTGCCACCAGCAGTTTAGTGGGAGTCGGGGAGCTGTTTTTT

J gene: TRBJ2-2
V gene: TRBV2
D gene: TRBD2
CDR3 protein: CASVFLAGVETGELFF
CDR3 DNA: TGTGCCAGCGTGTTTCTAGCGGGAGTTGAGACCGGGGAGCTGTTTTTT

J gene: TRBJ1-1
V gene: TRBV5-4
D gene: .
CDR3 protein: CASSSGISPTEAFF
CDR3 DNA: TGTGCCAGCAGCTCCGGGATTTCCCCGACTGAAGCTTTCTTT

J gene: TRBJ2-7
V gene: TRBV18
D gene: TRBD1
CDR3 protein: CASSPRDRELKRTYEQYF
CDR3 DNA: TGTGCCAGCTCACCACGGGACAGGGAATTAAAGAGGACCTACGAGCAGTACTTC

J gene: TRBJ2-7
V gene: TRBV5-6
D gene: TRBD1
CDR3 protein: CASSYGTGGFYEQYF
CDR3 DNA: TGTGCCAGCAGCTACGGGACAGGGGGTTTCTACGAGCAGTACTTC

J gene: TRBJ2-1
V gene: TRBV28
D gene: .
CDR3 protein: CASSWGVRNEQFF
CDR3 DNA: TGTGCCAGCAGTTGGGGGGTGAGAAATGAGCAGTTCTTC

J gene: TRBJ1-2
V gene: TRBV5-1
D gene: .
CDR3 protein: CASSLAVTPIPYGYTF
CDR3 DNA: TGCGCCAGCAGCTTGGCTGTGACACCGATACCTTATGGCTACACCTTC

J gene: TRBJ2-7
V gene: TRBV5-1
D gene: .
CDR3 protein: CASSLIGQGGYEQYF
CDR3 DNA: TGCGCCAGCTCCTTGATCGGGCAGGGAGGCTACGAGCAGTACTTC

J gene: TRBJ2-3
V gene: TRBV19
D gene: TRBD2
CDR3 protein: CASSTTSGAYTQYF
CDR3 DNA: TGTGCCAGTAGTACGACTAGCGGGGCATATACGCAGTATTTT

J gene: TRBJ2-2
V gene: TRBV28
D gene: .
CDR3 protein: CASSLSSTGELFF
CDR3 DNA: TGTGCCAGCAGTCTATCTAGCACCGGGGAGCTGTTTTTT

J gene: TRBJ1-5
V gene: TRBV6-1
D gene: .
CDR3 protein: CASSEGGRRNQPQHF
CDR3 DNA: TGTGCCAGCAGTGAAGGGGGGCGTCGCAATCAGCCCCAGCATTTT

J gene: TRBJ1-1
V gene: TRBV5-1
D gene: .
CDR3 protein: CASSPDLLGNTEAFF
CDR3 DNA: TGCGCCAGCAGCCCCGATCTCCTAGGGAACACTGAAGCTTTCTTT

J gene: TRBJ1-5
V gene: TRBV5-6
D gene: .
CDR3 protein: CASKIPPGGRNQPQHF
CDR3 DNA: TGTGCCAGCAAGATTCCCCCCGGGGGGAGAAATCAGCCCCAGCATTTT

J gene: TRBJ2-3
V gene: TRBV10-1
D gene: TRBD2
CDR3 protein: CASSEWTSGTDTQYF
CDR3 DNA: TGCGCCAGCAGTGAGTGGACTAGCGGGACAGATACGCAGTATTTT

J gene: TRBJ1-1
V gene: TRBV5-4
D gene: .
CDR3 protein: CASSSRHYNTEAFF
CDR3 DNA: TGTGCCAGCAGCTCCCGACATTATAACACTGAAGCTTTCTTT

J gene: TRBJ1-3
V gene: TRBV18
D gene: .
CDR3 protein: CASSPRLFSDNGNTIYF
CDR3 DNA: TGTGCCAGCTCACCACGGTTGTTTTCAGACAATGGAAACACCATATATTTT